This T cell receptor (beta chain) emerged from a study of blood T cell repertoires in COVID-19. Authors' analysis steps: It was from reference gene primer amplification that nucleated cell counts were estimated. Some clones are missing from TCRdb's copy, which holds only in-frame ones; the method was immunoSEQ multiplex PCR. V, J and clone size reflect that table, while D and trimming were determined from the DNA. The sample has around 170,000 clones; 85% to 90% are singletons. The CDR3 has 14 residues. Trimming cost V 7 bases and J 0 bases, with 10 bases left between them. Germline loops: CDR1 MDHEN, CDR2 SYDVKM.

The chain couples TRBV28 to TRBJ1-3; D unresolved. The receptor's source is a man between 60 and 70 years old with COVID-19, enrolled during active disease. Sequencing input: peripheral blood. The CDR3 here is CASTVGNSGNTIYF. The CDR3, as DNA: TGTGCCAGCACCGTCGGGAACTCTGGAAACACCATATATTTT.